The T cell receptor (beta chain) under discussion was sequenced for a study of cytomegalovirus exposure and HLA in healthy donors. This CDR3 comprises 13 residues. Losses at the gene ends were 10 bases for V and 4 bases for J; bases not matched to a gene: 4. Germline loops: CDR1 SNHLY, CDR2 FYNNEI. In the PCR, 60 Vbeta and 13 Jbeta primers were used. Repertoires were generated with immunoSEQ multiplex PCR, while TCRdb's copy carries only in-frame clones and drops some. Among about 190,000 clones listed, about 81% were seen once. Material for sequencing was PBMCs. The chain combines TRBV2 with TRBJ2-5, with 12 bases identical to TRBD2. The sequence came from a man aged 30 to 39 in good health and CMV-seropositive. CDR3 sequence reads: CATTGLAGETQYF. In DNA form, the CDR3 reads TGTGCCACCACGGGACTAGCGGGAGAGACCCAGTACTTC.